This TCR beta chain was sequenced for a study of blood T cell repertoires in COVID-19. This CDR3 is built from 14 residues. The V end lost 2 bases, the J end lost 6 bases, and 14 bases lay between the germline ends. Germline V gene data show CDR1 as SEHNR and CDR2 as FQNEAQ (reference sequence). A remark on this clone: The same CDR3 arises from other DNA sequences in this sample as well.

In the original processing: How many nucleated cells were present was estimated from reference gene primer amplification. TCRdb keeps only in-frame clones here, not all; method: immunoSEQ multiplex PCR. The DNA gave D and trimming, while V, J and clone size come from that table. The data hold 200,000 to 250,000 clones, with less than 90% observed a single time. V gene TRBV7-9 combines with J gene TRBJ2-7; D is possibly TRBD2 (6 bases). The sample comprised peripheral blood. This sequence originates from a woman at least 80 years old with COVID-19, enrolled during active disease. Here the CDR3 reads CASSLSGLASEQYF. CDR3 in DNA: TGTGCCAGCAGCTTATCGGGGCTAGCGAGCGAGCAGTACTTC.